The TCR beta chain described here comes from a study of cytomegalovirus exposure and HLA in healthy donors (dated by TCRdb to 2017 to 2019). Broadly, across the study: According to an earlier analysis of 550 to 700 of the donors, some 180 million T cells yielded roughly 110 million unique TCR beta sequences and about 300 Gb of sequence data. Approximately 300 gigabases of sequencing data and roughly 80 million unique TCR sequences made up an early release that covered fewer than 650 HLA-typed donors. Of the 300 to 450 genotyped donors, 65% to 90% fell in the genetic ancestry cluster associated with self-reported Caucasian donors. The aim of the study was to test whether cataloging public T cell receptors could identify signatures of past pathogen exposure. The T cell repertoires of around 670 subjects were profiled by immunosequencing and related to cytomegalovirus serostatus. Along with the approximately 670-subject first cohort, a separate validation cohort of over 90 different subjects was used. The study combined high-throughput TCR immunosequencing, statistical association of individual TCRs with disease status, and machine learning to predict cytomegalovirus infection status. A later analysis re-analyzed previously published TCR beta repertoires from hundreds of donors and added high-resolution HLA genotyping to study TCR occurrence patterns. In the later analysis, no new phenotypic data were used to find candidate immune exposures; instead, reliance was placed on TCR beta sequences and their occurrence across donors. In an earlier analysis of around 540 of the donors, high-throughput TCR beta sequencing was used to judge whether each TCR beta V gene segment behaved as functional or pseudogenic. Donor age, sex, ethnicity and CMV serostatus were collected together with the repertoire data. Genome-wide SNP genotypes for about 65% of the 666 donors were used in a later genetic analysis, which treated that subset as a discovery cohort. Every repertoire in the discovery cohort had been generated on one and the same sequencing platform. HLA typing included class I and class II loci at four-digit resolution. Typing coverage differed by locus: A, B, C, DRB1 and DQB1 were typed in about 620-630 donors, DQA1 in roughly 500, DPA1 in some 570, and DPB1 in 400 to 480. Four or five DR-DQ haplotypes were handled as single units for association and clustering, since linkage in the cohort was strong. Among 398 genotyped donors of the cohort, an average of about 240,000 unique TCR beta nucleotide sequences were sequenced per donor, roughly 18% of them non-productive.

The receptor library was made with the immunoSEQ multiplex PCR assay. For the multiplex PCR, a mixture combining 60 forward primers for TCR Vbeta segments and 13 reverse primers for TCR Jbeta segments was used. The CDR3 region of rearranged TCR beta genes was amplified from genomic DNA by a multiplex PCR assay. The amplified TCR beta libraries were sequenced on the Illumina HiSeq System as 87-base-pair reads. The study's processing was this. In a later analysis, around 80 million unique TCR beta chains were counted across the approximately 670 repertoires, and roughly 9.9 million of these chains were shared by at least two donors. Raw reads were error-corrected and collapsed into unique sequences with a nearest-neighbor algorithm that merged closely related sequences to remove PCR and sequencing errors. Alignment of CDR3 sequences to IMGT reference sequences was used to assign V, D and J gene segments. Each retained sequence needed at least a six-nucleotide match to both a V gene segment and a J gene segment. A rearrangement counted as productive if the CDR3 had no stop codons and remained in frame with V and J, and every other rearrangement counted as non-productive. CDR3 was defined by IMGT convention, running from the second conserved V-encoded cysteine to the conserved J-encoded phenylalanine. Sequences without an unambiguous match to a single V gene segment were excluded from the earlier analysis of about 600 of the donors. In an earlier analysis of approximately 560 of the donors, a V segment was called functional when productive rearrangements were above 56.7%, and segregating when the standard deviation between donors exceeded 5%. A statistical classification framework was developed to diagnose cytomegalovirus status using the catalog of TCR beta chain sequences. A later analysis assigned V and J genes by comparing TCR nucleotide sequences with IMGT/GENE-DB human TR gene sequences. The TCRdist pipeline was used in a later analysis to assign CDR3 sequences and most-parsimonious VDJ recombination scenarios. A later analysis defined each TCR beta chain by its CDR3 amino acid sequence plus V-gene family, and excluded reads lacking a unique V-gene family. In a later analysis, around 650 highly shared, low-generation-probability nucleotide sequences were removed to address suspected cross-contamination and a sequencing artifact. In a later analysis, a clonal expansion index for each public chain was calculated from normalized within-repertoire ranks of inferred template counts. In a later analysis, generation probabilities were computed with a VDJ recombination model fitted to out-of-frame rearrangements, and the resulting probabilities were checked against IGoR. In a later analysis, TCR-TCR, TCR-HLA and TCR-CMV co-occurrence was scored with hypergeometric tests, and a repertoire-size bias correction was applied to TCR pairs. A later analysis estimated false discovery rates by permuting HLA or CMV assignments 20 times. In a later analysis, co-occurring TCRs were grouped using DBSCAN, and TCRdist sequence similarity was added for clustering within HLA-allele-positive subsets. For co-occurrence clustering, repertoires with fewer than 30,000 or more than 120,000 public chains were excluded, along with several repertoires with anomalous nucleotide sharing. Drawn from immuneACCESS, this table holds only the in-frame rearrangements with V and J called that TCRdb kept. Clones are partly lost; checked studies trace under half to an unresolved V gene and leave the rest unexplained. V and J calls and clone size are as listed in that table; D and trimming were resolved from the DNA. Present in this sample are about 98,000 clones, about 76% of which were seen just once. The ten top clones hold roughly 8% of the sample.

Via the germline V gene (reference sequence), CDR1 is LNHDA and CDR2 SQIVND. V sheds 3 bases and J sheds 4 bases, leaving 15 bases between their ends. The CDR3 numbers 15 residues from cysteine through phenylalanine. The retained sequence is limited to the CDR3, 45 bases, with the frame set at the first base. A word on this clone: Its target antigen remains unknown. The record has no base qualities; no much larger clone is one base away.

General findings and caveats noted by the study authors: Some IMGT-functional V segments, including TRBV6-2 and TRBV6-3, could not be told apart with the 87-base-pair reads, so those segments were excluded. Compared with the approximately 700-donor mean, donors in an Asian-associated ancestry cluster had fewer N-insertions in productive TCRs, according to a later genetic analysis. Because counts were too low, seventeen rarely observed V segments, including chromosome 9 orphons, were left out of the earlier analysis of some 600 of the donors. Most CMV-associated TCR beta chains appeared to be HLA-restricted in a later analysis, and the HLA associations seemed to be driven largely by CMV exposure. Across donors, most TCR sequences were observed very rarely, whereas some public TCRs were present in many individuals. In vitro tests confirmed that three of the cytomegalovirus-associated TCR beta chains recognize cytomegalovirus antigens. The study gave a list of 150 to 200 TCR beta chains associated with cytomegalovirus. Because HLA typing was unavailable for some donors at each locus, only the typed subset was used in association tests. In a later genetic analysis, a missense DCLRE1C variant was associated with V-gene and J-gene trimming of TCR beta chains, and the association was replicated in an independent cohort. Correlated functional status among segregating V segments might reflect linkage disequilibrium, but an unknown experimental factor could not be ruled out. This cohort had only TCR beta chains sequenced, and the lack of alpha or paired-chain data limited which features could be detected. In a later analysis, TCR association rates were found to vary across HLA loci, with the most associated TCRs seen for DRB1 alleles and the fewest for HLA-C alleles. The classifier was reported to diagnose cytomegalovirus status with high specificity and sensitivity in both the original and validation cohorts. The sequencing pipeline was judged likely to have produced a cluster of highly shared sequence variants as a technical artifact. According to a later analysis, parvovirus B19, influenza, CMV and Epstein-Barr virus appeared linked to several top co-occurrence clusters. Presence/absence analyses assumed roughly uniform sequencing depth across donors, an assumption that may not hold. Specific HLA alleles were associated with 16,951 TCR beta sequences at a false discovery rate of 0.05 in a later analysis. A further reported finding was that TCR beta sequences accurately predicted the HLA-A and HLA-B alleles for most subjects in the first cohort. The authors suggested that the approach could potentially be generalized to other disease states and immunological phenotypes. An earlier analysis of approximately 590 of the donors showed that most TCR beta V segments appeared in productive rearrangements either about 90% or about 30% of the time, which broadly matched IMGT annotations. CMV serostatus was the only immune exposure information available for the cohort. A later analysis found that HLA-associated TCR beta chains were more clonally expanded and had lower generation probabilities than equally common non-associated chains. When HLA alleles, especially DR and DQ, strongly co-occurred, TCR associations were difficult to assign to individual alleles.

The cohort consisted of hundreds of healthy bone marrow donors. At the time of sampling, all cohort members were nominally healthy, though unrecorded immune exposures were likely present. CMV serostatus was recorded as positive for about 300 and negative for about 50% of the 666 cohort members, whereas no CMV serostatus was recorded for the donor in question. Each donor provided a peripheral blood sample, and peripheral blood mononuclear cells were used for TCR beta sequencing. Genomic DNA extraction from the blood cell samples was performed with the Qiagen DNeasy Blood Extraction Kit. Sequenced input: PBMCs. This TCR derives from a human donor in good health. The sequence joins TRBV19 to TRBJ1-1; the D gene identity is not certain. The CDR3 region: CASSISEEASTEAFF. The nucleotide sequence is TGTGCCAGTAGTATTTCGGAGGAGGCTAGCACTGAAGCTTTCTTT. The variable domain in full, with residues beyond the CDR3 obtained from the reference TRBV19 and TRBJ1-1 genes, is DGGITQSPKYLFRKEGQNVTLSCEQNLNHDAMYWYRQDPGQGLRLIYYSQIVNDFQKGDIAEGYSVSREKKESFPLTVTSAQKNPTAFYLCASSISEEASTEAFFGQGTRLTVV.